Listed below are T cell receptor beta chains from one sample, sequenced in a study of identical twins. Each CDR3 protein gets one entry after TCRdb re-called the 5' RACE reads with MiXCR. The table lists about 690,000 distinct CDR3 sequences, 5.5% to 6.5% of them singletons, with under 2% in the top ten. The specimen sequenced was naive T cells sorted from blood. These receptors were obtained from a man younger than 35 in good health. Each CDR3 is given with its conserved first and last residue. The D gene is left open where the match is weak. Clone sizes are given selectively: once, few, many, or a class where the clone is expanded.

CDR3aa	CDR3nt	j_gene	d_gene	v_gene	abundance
CASSLVSETYNEQFF	TGTGCCAGCAGCTTGGTATCGGAAACCTACAATGAGCAGTTCTTC	TRBJ2-1	.	TRBV5-6	few
CSVEEGGRGADTQYF	TGCAGCGTTGAAGAGGGAGGAAGGGGCGCAGATACGCAGTATTTT	TRBJ2-3	.	TRBV29-1	few
CASSLAQGIGEKLFF	TGTGCCAGCAGCTTAGCACAGGGGATAGGAGAAAAACTGTTTTTT	TRBJ1-4	TRBD1	TRBV7-9	few
CASSPPGQGYNEQFF	TGCGCCAGCAGCCCCCCCGGACAGGGCTACAATGAGCAGTTCTTC	TRBJ2-1	TRBD1	TRBV5-1	many
CSARVPIHNEKLFF	TGCAGTGCTCGTGTCCCGATACATAATGAAAAACTGTTTTTT	TRBJ1-4	.	TRBV20-1	few
CASSPYTGQHEQYF	TGTGCCAGCAGCCCCTATACAGGTCAGCACGAGCAGTACTTC	TRBJ2-7	.	TRBV6-1	many
CASSLARIAGGEQFF	TGTGCCAGCAGCTTAGCGCGTATTGCAGGAGGCGAGCAGTTCTTC	TRBJ2-1	.	TRBV7-9	.
CASSPNQGAPPEAFF	TGTGCCAGCAGCCCCAACCAGGGGGCGCCGCCTGAAGCTTTCTTT	TRBJ1-1	TRBD1	TRBV6-2/TRBV6-3	many
CASSYFPDRGPGAFF	TGTGCCAGCAGTTACTTCCCGGACAGGGGACCTGGAGCTTTCTTT	TRBJ1-1	TRBD1	TRBV6-5	many
CSASPTSDSYNEQFF	TGCAGTGCTAGTCCGACTAGCGATTCCTACAATGAGCAGTTCTTC	TRBJ2-1	TRBD2	TRBV20-1	many
CASREGEVGNEQFF	TGCGCCAGCAGGGAGGGGGAGGTGGGGAATGAGCAGTTCTTC	TRBJ2-1	.	TRBV4-1	many
CASSQVGDEQFF	TGCGCCAGCAGCCAAGTAGGGGATGAGCAGTTCTTC	TRBJ2-1	.	TRBV4-1	.
CAWSVRTQNTEAFF	TGTGCCTGGAGTGTACGAACTCAGAACACTGAAGCTTTCTTT	TRBJ1-1	.	TRBV30	.
CASSLGEGLEAFF	TGTGCCAGCAGCTTAGGAGAGGGATTAGAAGCTTTCTTT	TRBJ1-1	.	TRBV11-3	.
CSVGGGGGGFTEAFF	TGCAGCGTTGGGGGCGGGGGCGGGGGGTTCACTGAAGCTTTCTTT	TRBJ1-1	.	TRBV29-1	.
CSALGTGETQYF	TGCAGTGCTCTAGGAACTGGGGAGACCCAGTACTTC	TRBJ2-5	.	TRBV20-1	.
CAINSGQGKPDTQYF	TGTGCCATCAATTCGGGACAGGGTAAGCCAGATACGCAGTATTTT	TRBJ2-3	TRBD1	TRBV10-3	many
CSVRGGTGTTRGSYEQYF	TGCAGCGTTCGGGGGGGGACAGGGACCACTAGGGGTTCCTACGAGCAGTACTTC	TRBJ2-7	.	TRBV29-1	.
CAWSASLAKNIQYF	TGTGCCTGGAGTGCGTCCCTCGCCAAAAACATTCAGTACTTC	TRBJ2-4	.	TRBV30	few
CASRLSGSGTDTQYF	TGTGCCAGCAGACTGAGCGGGAGCGGCACAGATACGCAGTATTTT	TRBJ2-3	TRBD2	TRBV12-3/TRBV12-4	many
CASSTRTLGGELFF	TGTGCCAGCAGCACGCGGACCCTGGGCGGGGAGCTGTTTTTT	TRBJ2-2	.	TRBV7-7	.
CATRGGRLQETQYF	TGTGCCACCAGAGGGGGTAGGCTGCAAGAGACCCAGTACTTC	TRBJ2-5	.	TRBV15	.
CASSSTGTSGRRIEQYF	TGTGCCAGCAGCTCAACCGGGACTAGCGGGAGACGGATCGAGCAGTACTTC	TRBJ2-7	TRBD2	TRBV5-6	many
CASTKGETGELFF	TGTGCCAGCACCAAGGGTGAGACCGGGGAGCTGTTTTTT	TRBJ2-2	.	TRBV12-3/TRBV12-4	many
CASSLWTSRPYNEQFF	TGCGCCAGCAGCTTGTGGACTAGCCGTCCCTACAATGAGCAGTTCTTC	TRBJ2-1	TRBD2	TRBV5-1	many
CASSPPAGGPGEQFF	TGTGCCAGCAGCCCCCCAGCGGGAGGGCCAGGTGAGCAGTTCTTC	TRBJ2-1	TRBD2	TRBV12-3/TRBV12-4	many
CASSLATAGDFYNEQFF	TGTGCCAGCAGTTTAGCTACCGCGGGAGATTTTTACAATGAGCAGTTCTTC	TRBJ2-1	TRBD2	TRBV12-3/TRBV12-4	many
CASRPPGRNTIYF	TGTGCCAGCAGACCTCCTGGACGAAACACCATATATTTT	TRBJ1-3	.	TRBV6-1	many
CASSFKGSSTDTQYF	TGCGCCAGCAGCTTTAAGGGGTCGAGCACAGATACGCAGTATTTT	TRBJ2-3	.	TRBV5-1	many
CATSRGGGAMSEQFF	TGTGCCACCAGCAGAGGGGGAGGGGCCATGAGCGAGCAGTTCTTC	TRBJ2-1	TRBD2	TRBV15	.
CATSGGRSGNTIYF	TGTGCCACCAGCGGCGGACGCTCTGGAAACACCATATATTTT	TRBJ1-3	.	TRBV15	.
CASSQVRASLGGELFF	TGCGCCAGCAGCCAAGTACGGGCCAGCTTGGGCGGGGAGCTGTTTTTT	TRBJ2-2	.	TRBV4-3	many
CSAPRAGAGNTEAFF	TGCAGTGCCCCAAGAGCAGGGGCGGGGAACACTGAAGCTTTCTTT	TRBJ1-1	.	TRBV20-1	few
CAWREFGEQYF	TGTGCCTGGAGGGAATTCGGGGAGCAGTACTTC	TRBJ2-7	.	TRBV30	few
CASSSRGGLRAKNIQYF	TGTGCCAGCAGCTCGAGGGGGGGGCTGAGAGCCAAAAACATTCAGTACTTC	TRBJ2-4	.	TRBV7-9	.